This TCR beta chain was sequenced for a study of T-cell memory formation after mild COVID-19 (dated by TCRdb to the early 2020s). Background for the entire study: TCR sequence clusters from the two donors were found to be largely donor specific. In a couple of donors, T-cell clones that expanded and contracted after mild COVID-19 were followed by sequencing TCRalpha and TCRbeta repertoires longitudinally. Two young, previously healthy adult volunteers made up the cohort, one male and one female.

Sequencer: Illumina NovaSeq 6000. Using 5'RACE with constant-segment primers, TCRalpha and TCRbeta cDNA libraries were constructed, with sample barcodes and unique molecular identifiers added in the process. RNA was extracted from every sample with Trizol reagent. Library amplification was performed in two PCR steps, and a second sample barcode and Illumina TruSeq adapters were introduced in the second step. Sequencing of the libraries was done on an Illumina NovaSeq, producing 2 x 150 bp paired-end reads. As for the authors' bioinformatics: The reads were demultiplexed and collapsed into UMI-guided consensus sequences using migec v1.2.7. Using mixcr v2.1.11, the UMI consensuses were aligned to TRA and TRB V and J templates and assembled into clonotypes. Clonotypes were classified as expanded or contracted when called significant by both edgeR and NoisET, with noise models trained on biological replicates. For edgeR calls, the cutoffs were a false discovery rate-adjusted p below 0.01 and a log2 fold-change threshold of 1. As an exploratory analysis of dynamics, max-normalized trajectories of the 1000 most abundant clonotypes were examined by PCA with hierarchical clustering. The CD4 or CD8 phenotype of responding clones was assigned using the separately sequenced CD4+ and CD8+ repertoires. TCRdb reprocessed the public reads (quality trimming at Q25 with fastp, clone calling with MiXCR) and kept in-frame beta chains. Rows with a matching CDR3 protein are joined into one entry that keeps the most common DNA and genes. The V and J calls, along with clone size, are taken from TCRdb and not from the paper's own processing. The sample includes 200,000 to 300,000 distinct CDR3 sequences, with approximately 15% observed a single time. 2.1% of the sample lies in the top ten.

The CDR3 sequence holds 16 residues, the cysteine and phenylalanine included. Of the read, only the CDR3 DNA is kept; its 48 bases are in frame from base 1. Via the germline V gene (reference sequence), CDR1 is LNHDA and CDR2 SQIVND. V was cut back by 7 bases and J by 0 bases, leaving a gap of 16 bases between them. Ficoll-Paque density gradient centrifugation was the method used to isolate PBMCs. Beyond this particular receptor, the publication reports: Whether the second-wave clones peaking on day 37 were SARS-CoV-2 specific was not confirmed. Clones contracting from day 15 to 85 had balanced CD4/CD8 phenotypes, while a second wave expanding from day 15 to 37 was biased towards CD4+. The detection of some responding clones in pre-infection memory suggests that pre-existing cross-reactive memory T cells joined the SARS-CoV-2 response. The study covered only two mild cases, and larger cohorts including severe cases with pre-infection samples were considered necessary. Contracting CD4+ clones turned up mainly in the CM and EM memory subsets, whereas EMRA was where CD8+ clones were enriched.

This clonotype showed up many times. What this receptor recognizes is not known. No base qualities exist here, and no much larger clone lies one base off it. The receptor was derived from an adult woman who had mild COVID-19 (a few samples of this study predate the infection). The sample titles of this study are shuffled in the database, so cell type and time point are left out; the donor was told from shared clones. The sequence links TRBV19 to TRBJ2-1; the D gene remains uncertain. The material sequenced was PBMCs or a T cell subset sorted from them (not recorded which). The sequence in DNA is TGTGCCAGTAACCCTGACTTTGCCGACTCCTACAATGAGCAGTTCTTC. Its product reads: CASNPDFADSYNEQFF.